This TCR beta chain comes out of a study of T cells expressing NK-cell markers. TCRdb re-called the 5' RACE reads and shows each CDR3 protein once, DNA omitted. In total, the table holds 350,000 to 450,000 distinct CDR3 sequences. Germline CDR1 is DFQATT and CDR2 is SNEGSKA (reference sequence). This CDR3 is 16 amino acids long. The TCR originated in a man aged 18 to 69 in good health. The chain has TRBV20-1 and TRBJ1-5. The sequenced sample consisted of blood T cells: a sorted CD56 or NKG2C T cell subset, CD4+ or CD8+ T cells, or bulk PBMC T cells (not recorded which). Here the CDR3 reads CSARDIERYSNQPQHF.